This TCR beta chain was recovered during a study of blood T cell repertoires in COVID-19. Study-level information: From the United States, Italy and Spain came samples of acute and convalescent COVID-19. T cells, B-cell-depleted T cells, or PBMCs provided the cDNA or gDNA that served as material.

J was trimmed by 4 bases and V by 6 bases; bases with no gene match: 9. Looked up from germline, CDR1 is WSHSY and CDR2 is SAAADI. This CDR3 is 16 amino acids long. Methods used by the authors: Using reference gene primer amplification, nucleated cell counts were estimated. Sequencing was performed with immunoSEQ multiplex PCR; in TCRdb, only in-frame clones are kept and a portion is missing. V and J calls and clone size come straight from that table; D and trimming were deduced from the DNA. The table shows roughly 240,000 clones, with more than 85% occurring only once. V gene TRBV10-2 combines with J gene TRBJ1-5; 10 bases map to TRBD1. The specimen sequenced was peripheral blood. The clonotype originates from a man between 18 and 35 years old with active or convalescent COVID-19. CDR3 protein: CASSKRQGASNQPQHF. The CDR3 DNA is TGCGCCAGCAGCAAGAGACAGGGGGCTTCGAATCAGCCCCAGCATTTT.